This is a list of T cell receptor beta chains from one sample in a study of radiation and T cells in renal cell carcinoma. Only in-frame clones appear in the TCRdb table, and some are missing; sequencing was by immunoSEQ multiplex PCR. This sample has more than 60,000 clones, with less than 90% found just once. The sequencing here drew on blood, taken from a patient whose treatment included radiotherapy and nephrectomy. The receptors shown here come from a woman aged 55-75 years with renal cell carcinoma. The CDR3 runs from the conserved cysteine through the conserved F or W. The order of the fields is CDR3 DNA, CDR3 protein, J gene, V gene, D gene, clone size. A D gene is named only where the DNA matches it firmly. Where a row states a size, it is once, few, many or the class of an expanded clone; other rows omit it.

TGTGCCAGCAGCGTAGACGGCGCCGGTCAGCCCCAGCATTTT	CASSVDGAGQPQHF	TRBJ1-5	TRBV9	NA	NA
TGTGCCAGCAGCTTACATCGGGGTTGGGGCTACAATGAGCAGTTCTTC	CASSLHRGWGYNEQFF	TRBJ2-1	TRBV7-8	NA	once
TGTGCCAGCAGTGACTCCGGACAGAGTTATGGCTACACCTTC	CASSDSGQSYGYTF	TRBJ1-2	TRBV6-4	NA	NA
TGTGCCAGCACTCGAACAGGGGTTGAAGCTTTCTTT	CASTRTGVEAFF	TRBJ1-1	TRBV6-6	TRBD1	NA
TGTGCCATCAGTGAGAACAGAGGGGGAGGTCTATACGAGCAGTACTTC	CAISENRGGGLYEQYF	TRBJ2-7	TRBV10-3	NA	NA
TGTGCCAGCAGCCACCCGACAGAGTCGCTAAACACTGAAGCTTTCTTT	CASSHPTESLNTEAFF	TRBJ1-1	TRBV4-2	NA	NA
TGTGCCAGTAGTATCAGAGGGATGCGGGGCACCGGGGAGCTGTTTTTT	CASSIRGMRGTGELFF	TRBJ2-2	TRBV19	NA	NA
TGTGCCATTTCGGACGTCGCCGGGGAGCTGTTTTTT	CAISDVAGELFF	TRBJ2-2	TRBV27	NA	NA
TGTGCCAGCAGCTTCTCCACCCACACAGATACGCAGTATTTT	CASSFSTHTDTQYF	TRBJ2-3	TRBV7-2	NA	NA
TGTGCCAGCAGCTTATTCGGACAGGACAATCAGCCCCAGCATTTT	CASSLFGQDNQPQHF	TRBJ1-5	TRBV7-2	TRBD1	NA
TGTGCCAGCAGTCGACAGGGGGCGAATGAGCAGTTCTTC	CASSRQGANEQFF	TRBJ2-1	TRBV6-5	TRBD1	NA
TGTGCCTCAACGGCGGGGGGCTCCTACGAGCAGTACTTC	CASTAGGSYEQYF	TRBJ2-7	TRBV5-6	TRBD2	NA
TGTGCCAGCAGTGAAGAAGGTCGTGGAAACACCATATATTTT	CASSEEGRGNTIYF	TRBJ1-3	TRBV6-1	NA	NA
TGTGCCTGGAGTACGGACAGTTTGAGCTCCTATAATTCACCCCTCCACTTT	CAWSTDSLSSYNSPLHF	TRBJ1-6	TRBV30	NA	NA
TGTGCCAGCAGCTTAGGGCAGCCCAATCAGCCCCAGCATTTT	CASSLGQPNQPQHF	TRBJ1-5	TRBV7-2	NA	NA
TGTGCCAGCAGCATGGACCCGGCGGATACGCAGTATTTT	CASSMDPADTQYF	TRBJ2-3	TRBV7-9	NA	NA
TGTGCCAGCTCACCAAACAACCAAGAGACCCAGTACTTC	CASSPNNQETQYF	TRBJ2-5	TRBV18	NA	NA
TGTGCCAGCAGCCTCGGGGGGGGACGAGAGACCCAGTACTTC	CASSLGGGRETQYF	TRBJ2-5	TRBV28	TRBD2	NA
TGCGCCAGCAGCCAAGCACGCCAAGCGGGAGAAGAGACCCAGTACTTC	CASSQARQAGEETQYF	TRBJ2-5	TRBV4-1	TRBD2	NA